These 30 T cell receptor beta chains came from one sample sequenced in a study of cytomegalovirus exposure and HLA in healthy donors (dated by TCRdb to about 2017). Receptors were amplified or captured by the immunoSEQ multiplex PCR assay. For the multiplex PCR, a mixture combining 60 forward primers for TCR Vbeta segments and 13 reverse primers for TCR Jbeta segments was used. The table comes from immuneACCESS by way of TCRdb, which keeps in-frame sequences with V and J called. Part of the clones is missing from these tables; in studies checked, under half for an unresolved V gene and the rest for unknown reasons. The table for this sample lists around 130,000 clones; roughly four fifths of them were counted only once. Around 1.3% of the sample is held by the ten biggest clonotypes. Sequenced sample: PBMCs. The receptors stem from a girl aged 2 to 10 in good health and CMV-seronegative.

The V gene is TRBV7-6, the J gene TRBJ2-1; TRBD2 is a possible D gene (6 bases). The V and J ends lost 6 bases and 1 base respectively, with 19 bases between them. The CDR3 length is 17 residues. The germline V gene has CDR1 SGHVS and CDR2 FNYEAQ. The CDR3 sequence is CASSPPVGGRSYNEQFF. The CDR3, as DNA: TGTGCCAGCAGTCCCCCGGTCGGGGGTCGGTCCTACAATGAGCAGTTCTTC.

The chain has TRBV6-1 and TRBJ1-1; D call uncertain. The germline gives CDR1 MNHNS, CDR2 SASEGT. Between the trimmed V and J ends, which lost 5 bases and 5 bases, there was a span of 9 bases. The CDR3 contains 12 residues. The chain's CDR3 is CASSSGLTEAFF. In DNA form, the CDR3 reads TGTGCCAGCAGTAGCGGGCTAACTGAAGCTTTCTTT.

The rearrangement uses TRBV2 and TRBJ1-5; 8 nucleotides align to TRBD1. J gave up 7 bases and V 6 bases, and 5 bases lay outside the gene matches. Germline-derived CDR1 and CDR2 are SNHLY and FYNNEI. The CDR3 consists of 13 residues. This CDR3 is CASRGTGRQPQHF. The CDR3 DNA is TGTGCCAGCAGGGGGACAGGAAGGCAGCCCCAGCATTTT.

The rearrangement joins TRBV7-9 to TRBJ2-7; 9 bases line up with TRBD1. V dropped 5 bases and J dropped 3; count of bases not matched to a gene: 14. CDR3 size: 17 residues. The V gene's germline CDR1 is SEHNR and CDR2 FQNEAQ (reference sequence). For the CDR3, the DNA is TGTGCCAGCAGCCTACAAGCTCATTTGGGACAGGGCTACGAGCAGTACTTC. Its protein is CASSLQAHLGQGYEQYF.

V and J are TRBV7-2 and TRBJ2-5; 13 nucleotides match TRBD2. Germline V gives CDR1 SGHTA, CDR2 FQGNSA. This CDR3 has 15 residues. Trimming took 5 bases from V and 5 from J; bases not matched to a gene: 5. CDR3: CASSRLAGGGETQYF. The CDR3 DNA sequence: TGTGCCAGCAGCCGACTAGCGGGAGGAGGGGAGACCCAGTACTTC.

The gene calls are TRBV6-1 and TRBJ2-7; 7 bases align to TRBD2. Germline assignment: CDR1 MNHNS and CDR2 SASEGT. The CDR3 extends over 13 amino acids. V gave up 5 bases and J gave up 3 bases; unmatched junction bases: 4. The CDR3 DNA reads TGTGCCAGCAGTTTGGGGGAGGGCTACGAGCAGTACTTC. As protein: CASSLGEGYEQYF.

The CDR3 bases are TGTGCCAGCAGTCCGGGACAGGGGGTTGGAAAACTGTTTTTT. The encoded protein is CASSPGQGVGKLFF. The rearrangement links TRBV6-5 to TRBJ1-4; 11 bases are a match to TRBD1. The germline V gene encodes CDR1 MNHEY and CDR2 SVGAGI. The CDR3 loop spans 14 amino acids. V trimming: 5 bases; J trimming: 10 bases; junction bases outside the gene matches: 6.

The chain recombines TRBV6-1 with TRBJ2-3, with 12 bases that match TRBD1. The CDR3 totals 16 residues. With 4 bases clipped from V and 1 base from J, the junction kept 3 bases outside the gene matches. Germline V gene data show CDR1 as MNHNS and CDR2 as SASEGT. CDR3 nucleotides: TGTGCCAGCAGTGGGGGGACAGGGGGCCGCACAGATACGCAGTATTTT. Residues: CASSGGTGGRTDTQYF.

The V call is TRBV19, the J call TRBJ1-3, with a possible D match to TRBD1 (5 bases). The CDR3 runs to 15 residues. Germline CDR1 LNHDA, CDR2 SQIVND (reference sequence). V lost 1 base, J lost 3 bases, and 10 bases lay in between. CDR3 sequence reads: CASSIGKGLGNTIYF. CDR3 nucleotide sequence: TGTGCCAGTAGTATAGGGAAGGGGCTTGGAAACACCATATATTTT.

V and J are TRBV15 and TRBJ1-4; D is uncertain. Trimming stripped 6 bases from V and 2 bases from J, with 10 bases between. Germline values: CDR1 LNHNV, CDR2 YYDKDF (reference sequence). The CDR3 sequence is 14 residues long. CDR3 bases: TGTGCCACCAGGCACGGTATTACTAATGAAAAACTGTTTTTT. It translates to CATRHGITNEKLFF.

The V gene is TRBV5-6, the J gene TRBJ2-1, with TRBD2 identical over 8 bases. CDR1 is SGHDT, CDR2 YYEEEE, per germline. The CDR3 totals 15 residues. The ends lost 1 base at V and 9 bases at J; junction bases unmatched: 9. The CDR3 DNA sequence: TGTGCCAGCAGCTTGAGGGTAGCGGGATTGAGTGAGCAGTTCTTC. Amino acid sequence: CASSLRVAGLSEQFF. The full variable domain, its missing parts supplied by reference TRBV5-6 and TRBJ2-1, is DAGVTQSPTHLIKTRGQQVTLRCSPKSGHDTVSWYQQALGQGPQFIFQYYEEEERQRGNFPDRFSGHQFPNYSSELNVNALLLGDSALYLCASSLRVAGLSEQFFGPGTRLTVL.

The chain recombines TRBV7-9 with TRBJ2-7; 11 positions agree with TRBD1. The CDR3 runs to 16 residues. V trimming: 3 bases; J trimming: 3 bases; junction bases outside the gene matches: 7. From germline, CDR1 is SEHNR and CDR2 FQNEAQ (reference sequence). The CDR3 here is CASSLGVGQGVYEQYF. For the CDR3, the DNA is TGTGCCAGCAGCTTGGGGGTGGGACAGGGGGTCTACGAGCAGTACTTC.

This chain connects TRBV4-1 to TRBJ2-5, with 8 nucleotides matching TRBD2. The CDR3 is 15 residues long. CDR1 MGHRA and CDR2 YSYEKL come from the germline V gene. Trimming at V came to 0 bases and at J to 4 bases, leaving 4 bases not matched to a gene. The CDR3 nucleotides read TGCGCCAGCAGCCAAGACCGGCGGGAGGTAGAGACCCAGTACTTC. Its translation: CASSQDRREVETQYF.

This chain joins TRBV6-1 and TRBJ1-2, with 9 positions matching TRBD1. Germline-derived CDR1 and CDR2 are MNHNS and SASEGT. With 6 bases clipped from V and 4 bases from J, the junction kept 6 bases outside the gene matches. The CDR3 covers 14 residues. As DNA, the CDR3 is TGTGCCAGCAGGGGAACAGGGGGCGGCTATGGCTACACCTTC. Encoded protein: CASRGTGGGYGYTF.

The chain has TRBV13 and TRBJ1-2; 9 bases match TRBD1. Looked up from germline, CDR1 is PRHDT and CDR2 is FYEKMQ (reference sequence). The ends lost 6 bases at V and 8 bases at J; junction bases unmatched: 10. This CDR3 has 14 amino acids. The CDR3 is CASSSPGTGLGYTF. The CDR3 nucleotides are TGTGCCAGCAGTTCCCCCGGGACAGGGTTAGGCTACACCTTC.

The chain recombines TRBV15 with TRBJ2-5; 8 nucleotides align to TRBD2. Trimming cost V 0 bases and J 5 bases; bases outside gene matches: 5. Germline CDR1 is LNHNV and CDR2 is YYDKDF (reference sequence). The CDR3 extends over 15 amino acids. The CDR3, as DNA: TGTGCCACCAGCAGAGATCTACTAGCGGTTGAGACCCAGTACTTC. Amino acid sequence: CATSRDLLAVETQYF.

CDR3 region: CASSLVTQGRQETQYF. CDR3 DNA sequence: TGCGCCAGCAGCTTGGTTACACAGGGGAGGCAAGAGACCCAGTACTTC. The chain couples TRBV5-1 to TRBJ2-5, with D perhaps matching TRBD1 (7 bases). V lost 0 bases to trimming and J lost 2 bases, with 14 bases between them. The CDR3 covers 16 residues. The V gene's germline CDR1 is SGHRS and CDR2 YFSETQ. Full variable domain (remainder filled in from reference TRBV5-1 and TRBJ2-5): KAGVTQTPRYLIKTRGQQVTLSCSPISGHRSVSWYQQTPGQGLQFLFEYFSETQRNKGNFPGRFSGRQFSNSRSEMNVSTLELGDSALYLCASSLVTQGRQETQYFGPGTRLLVL.

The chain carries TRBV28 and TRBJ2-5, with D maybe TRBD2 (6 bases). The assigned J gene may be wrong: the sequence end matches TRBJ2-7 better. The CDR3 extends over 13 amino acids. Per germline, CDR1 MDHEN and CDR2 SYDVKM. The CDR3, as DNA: TGTGCCAGCAGAGATCCGGGACTGTCCGAGCAGTACTTC. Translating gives CASRDPGLSEQYF.

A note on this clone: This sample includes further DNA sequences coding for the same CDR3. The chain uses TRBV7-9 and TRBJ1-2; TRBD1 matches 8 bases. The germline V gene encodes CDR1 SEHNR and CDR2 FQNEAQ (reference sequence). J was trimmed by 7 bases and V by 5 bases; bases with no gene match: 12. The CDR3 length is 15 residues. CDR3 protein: CASSQWTGWDGGYTF. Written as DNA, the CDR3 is TGTGCCAGCAGCCAATGGACAGGGTGGGATGGTGGCTACACCTTC.

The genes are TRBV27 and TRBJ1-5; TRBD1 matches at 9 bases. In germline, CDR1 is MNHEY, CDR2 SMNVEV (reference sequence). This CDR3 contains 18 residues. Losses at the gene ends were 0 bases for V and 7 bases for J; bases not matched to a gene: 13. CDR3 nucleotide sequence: TGTGCCAGCAGTTTATCGGGACAGGGCCGCGACCACGGACAGCCCCAGCATTTT. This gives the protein CASSLSGQGRDHGQPQHF.

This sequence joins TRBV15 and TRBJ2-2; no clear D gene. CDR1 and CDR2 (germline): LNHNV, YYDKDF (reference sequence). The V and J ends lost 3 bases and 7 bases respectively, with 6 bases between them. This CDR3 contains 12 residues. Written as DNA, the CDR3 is TGTGCCACCAGCAGGTACGGCGGGGAGCTGTTTTTT. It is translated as CATSRYGGELFF.

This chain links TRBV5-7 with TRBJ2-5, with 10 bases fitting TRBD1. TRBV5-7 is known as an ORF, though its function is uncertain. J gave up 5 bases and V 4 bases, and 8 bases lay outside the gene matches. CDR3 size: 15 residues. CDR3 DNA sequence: TGTGCCAGCAGCGCCTGGGACAGGGGCTGGGAGACCCAGTACTTC. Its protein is CASSAWDRGWETQYF.

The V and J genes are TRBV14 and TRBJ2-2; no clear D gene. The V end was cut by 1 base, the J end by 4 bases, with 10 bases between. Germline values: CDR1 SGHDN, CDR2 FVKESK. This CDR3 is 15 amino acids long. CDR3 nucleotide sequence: TGTGCCAGCAGCCAAGCATTGGCGGCCACCGGGGAGCTGTTTTTT. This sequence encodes CASSQALAATGELFF. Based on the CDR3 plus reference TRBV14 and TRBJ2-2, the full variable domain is EAGVTQFPSHSVIEKGQTVTLRCDPISGHDNLYWYRRVMGKEIKFLLHFVKESKQDESGMPNNRFLAERTGGTYSTLKVQPAELEDSGVYFCASSQALAATGELFFGEGSRLTVL.

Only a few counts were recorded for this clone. The CDR3 spells CASRNSGDSTDTQYF. The CDR3 DNA reads TGCGCCAGCAGGAATAGCGGGGACAGCACAGATACGCAGTATTTT. This chain joins TRBV5-1 and TRBJ2-3; 8 nucleotides line up with TRBD2. V lost 5 bases to trimming and J lost 0 bases; unmatched junction nucleotides: 5. From germline, CDR1 is SGHRS and CDR2 YFSETQ. This CDR3 comprises 15 residues.

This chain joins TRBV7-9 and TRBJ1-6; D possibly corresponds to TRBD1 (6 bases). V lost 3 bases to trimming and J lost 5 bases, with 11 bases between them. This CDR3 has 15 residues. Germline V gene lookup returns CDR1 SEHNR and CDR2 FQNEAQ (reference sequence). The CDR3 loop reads CASSFGTSDNSPLHF. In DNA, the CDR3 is TGTGCCAGCAGCTTCGGGACATCCGATAATTCACCCCTCCACTTT.

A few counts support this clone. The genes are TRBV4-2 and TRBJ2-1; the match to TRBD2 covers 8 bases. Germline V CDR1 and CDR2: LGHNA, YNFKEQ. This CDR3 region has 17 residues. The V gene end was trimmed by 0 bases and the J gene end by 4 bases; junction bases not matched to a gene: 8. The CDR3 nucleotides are TGTGCCAGCAGCCAAGAAGGGGACGGGGGGGCTTACAATGAGCAGTTCTTC. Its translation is CASSQEGDGGAYNEQFF.

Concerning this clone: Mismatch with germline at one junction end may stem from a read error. In nucleotides, the CDR3 is TGTACCAGCAGCTTGGGGGACAGTTGGGTTCAGTACTTC. Its protein product is CTSSLGDSWVQYF. The V call is TRBV7-9, the J call TRBJ2-4; 7 nucleotides line up with TRBD1. The CDR3 spans 13 residues. Germline V gene sequence: CDR1 SEHNR, CDR2 FQNEAQ (reference sequence).

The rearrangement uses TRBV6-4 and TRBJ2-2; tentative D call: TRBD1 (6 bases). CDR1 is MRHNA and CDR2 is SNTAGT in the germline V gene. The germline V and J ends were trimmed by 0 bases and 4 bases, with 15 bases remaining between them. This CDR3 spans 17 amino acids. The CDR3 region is CASSDSTSQGITGELFF. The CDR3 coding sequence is TGTGCCAGCAGTGACTCGACGTCACAGGGCATCACCGGGGAGCTGTTTTTT.

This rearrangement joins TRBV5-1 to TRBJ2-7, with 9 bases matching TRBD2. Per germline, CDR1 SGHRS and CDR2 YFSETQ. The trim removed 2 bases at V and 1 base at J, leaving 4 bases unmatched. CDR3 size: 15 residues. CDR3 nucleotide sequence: TGCGCCAGCAGCTTAATAGCGGGAGAGTCCTACGAGCAGTACTTC. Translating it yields CASSLIAGESYEQYF.

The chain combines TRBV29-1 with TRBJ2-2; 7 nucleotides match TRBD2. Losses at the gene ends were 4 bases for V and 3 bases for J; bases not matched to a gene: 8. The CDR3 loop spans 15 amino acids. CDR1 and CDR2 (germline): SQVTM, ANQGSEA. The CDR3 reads CSVVGGGVYTGELFF. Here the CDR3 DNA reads TGCAGCGTTGTCGGGGGAGGGGTGTACACCGGGGAGCTGTTTTTT.